This T cell receptor (beta chain) came from a study of blood T cell repertoires in COVID-19. In germline, CDR1 is SNHLY, CDR2 FYNNEI. This CDR3 region has 15 residues. Deletions cut 0 bases from V and 7 bases from J, with 10 bases between. The repertoire was sequenced with immunoSEQ multiplex PCR; TCRdb's copy has only in-frame clones and lacks some. The sample lists 50,000 to 70,000 clones, around 79% seen once, with more than 2.5% in the top ten. The clonotype originates from a man aged 55 to 70 with acute or convalescent COVID-19. Sample: peripheral blood. V usage is TRBV2 and J usage is TRBJ1-6; D uncertain. This chain's CDR3 is CASSEARSPNSPLHF. In DNA form, the CDR3 reads TGTGCCAGCAGTGAAGCAAGGAGCCCAAATTCACCCCTCCACTTT.